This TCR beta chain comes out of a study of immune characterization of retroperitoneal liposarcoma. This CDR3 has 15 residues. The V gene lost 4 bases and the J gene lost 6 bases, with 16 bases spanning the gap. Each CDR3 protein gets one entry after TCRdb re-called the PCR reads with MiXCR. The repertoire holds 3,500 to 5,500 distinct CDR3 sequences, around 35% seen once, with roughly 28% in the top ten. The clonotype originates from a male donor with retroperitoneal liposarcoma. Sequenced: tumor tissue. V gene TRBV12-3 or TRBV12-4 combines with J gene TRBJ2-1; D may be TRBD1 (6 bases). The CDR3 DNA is TGTGCCAGCAGTTCAGGGGAATGGGGCTTCAATGAGCAGTTCTTC. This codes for CASSSGEWGFNEQFF.